This T cell receptor beta chain was observed in a study of blood T cell repertoires in COVID-19. Study as a whole: The analysed material was cDNA or gDNA that came from T cells, B-cell-depleted T cells, or PBMCs.

The assay was immunoSEQ multiplex PCR, and TCRdb's table has in-frame clones only and misses some. Seen here are 160,000 or so clones, roughly 90% observed once, and the top ten hold 6.6%. The CDR3 totals 13 residues. V was shortened by 4 bases and J by 3 bases, with 10 bases between the two germline ends. Germline V CDR1 and CDR2: GTSNPN, SVGIG (reference sequence). Participants were aged 18 to 89 years, lived in 20 to 30 US areas, and enrolled virtually. This clonotype originated in a woman aged 45-60 years who had recovered from COVID-19. Sequencing was carried out using PBMCs or T cells enriched from blood (not recorded which). This chain uses TRBV30 with TRBJ1-5; D call uncertain. DNA for the CDR3: TGTGCCTGGACTCGTGACTTCAATCAGCCCCAGCATTTT. Translating it yields CAWTRDFNQPQHF.